These T cell receptor beta chains were read from a single sample in a study of shared clonotypes between healthy human individuals. The method was immunoSEQ multiplex PCR; TCRdb's version includes in-frame clones alone and lacks a portion of them. The sample has around 2.1 million clones, 85% to 95% seen once; the top ten hold under 2%. Sequenced material: naive CD8+ T cells from PBMCs. Receptor source: a man between 18 and 35 years old in good health. Some clones in this sample may be carry-over from other donors' samples. Both conserved end residues are part of each CDR3. Fields, in order: D gene, J gene, V gene, clone size, CDR3 protein, CDR3 DNA. D genes are given only for firm matches. Rows may omit the clone size; those that give it use once, few, many or a size class.

d_call: .; j_call: TRBJ2-1; v_call: TRBV29-1; clone_size: once; cdr3_aa: CSVVGDNNEQFF; cdr3_nt: TGCAGCGTTGTGGGGGACAACAATGAGCAGTTCTTC
d_call: TRBD1; j_call: TRBJ1-4; v_call: TRBV7-6; clone_size: .; cdr3_aa: CASSFGTGGGEKLFF; cdr3_nt: TGTGCCAGCAGCTTTGGGACAGGGGGAGGTGAAAAACTGTTTTTT
d_call: TRBD1; j_call: TRBJ1-5; v_call: TRBV5-8; clone_size: .; cdr3_aa: CASSPAGDRGRDQPQHF; cdr3_nt: TGTGCCAGCAGCCCAGCCGGAGACAGGGGAAGGGATCAGCCCCAGCATTTT
d_call: TRBD2; j_call: TRBJ2-1; v_call: TRBV9; clone_size: .; cdr3_aa: CASSVVLAGSYNEQFF; cdr3_nt: TGTGCCAGCAGCGTAGTTCTAGCGGGGTCCTACAATGAGCAGTTCTTC
d_call: .; j_call: TRBJ2-7; v_call: TRBV27; clone_size: once; cdr3_aa: CASSLSGAGRGGEQYF; cdr3_nt: TGTGCCAGCAGTTTATCCGGCGCAGGGAGAGGGGGCGAGCAGTACTTC
d_call: .; j_call: TRBJ2-7; v_call: TRBV27; clone_size: once; cdr3_aa: CASSLSRDTSYEQYF; cdr3_nt: TGTGCCAGCAGTTTATCGCGGGACACGTCCTACGAGCAGTACTTC
d_call: .; j_call: TRBJ1-1; v_call: TRBV6-6; clone_size: few; cdr3_aa: CASKPGTRSTEAFF; cdr3_nt: TGTGCCAGCAAGCCCGGGACTAGGTCCACTGAAGCTTTCTTT
d_call: .; j_call: TRBJ2-1; v_call: TRBV6-6; clone_size: .; cdr3_aa: CASSYSNPFNEQFF; cdr3_nt: TGTGCCAGCAGTTACTCGAATCCCTTCAATGAGCAGTTCTTC
d_call: .; j_call: TRBJ2-7; v_call: TRBV7-9; clone_size: .; cdr3_aa: CASSLVPGANEQYF; cdr3_nt: TGTGCCAGCAGCTTAGTTCCGGGGGCGAACGAGCAGTACTTC
d_call: .; j_call: TRBJ2-4; v_call: TRBV28; clone_size: .; cdr3_aa: CASSPVWGVGAKNIQYF; cdr3_nt: TGTGCCAGCAGCCCTGTTTGGGGCGTAGGAGCCAAAAACATTCAGTACTTC
d_call: .; j_call: TRBJ2-7; v_call: TRBV30; clone_size: .; cdr3_aa: CAWTQGWEQYF; cdr3_nt: TGTGCCTGGACCCAGGGGTGGGAGCAGTACTTC
d_call: .; j_call: TRBJ2-5; v_call: TRBV28; clone_size: .; cdr3_aa: CASSILAFQETQYF; cdr3_nt: TGTGCCAGCAGCATACTAGCATTTCAAGAGACCCAGTACTTC
d_call: .; j_call: TRBJ1-2; v_call: TRBV9; clone_size: .; cdr3_aa: CASSVSPQVGGGYGYTF; cdr3_nt: TGTGCCAGCAGCGTAAGCCCCCAGGTTGGGGGCGGCTATGGCTACACCTTC
d_call: .; j_call: TRBJ2-1; v_call: TRBV15; clone_size: .; cdr3_aa: CATSDSGTYNEQFF; cdr3_nt: TGTGCCACCAGCGATTCGGGGACTTACAATGAGCAGTTCTTC
d_call: .; j_call: TRBJ2-3; v_call: TRBV7-3; clone_size: .; cdr3_aa: CASSSNTDTQYF; cdr3_nt: TGTGCCAGCAGCTCAAACACAGATACGCAGTATTTT